This TCR beta chain was documented in a study of shared clonotypes between healthy human individuals. This table comes from immunoSEQ multiplex PCR, and its TCRdb copy is limited to in-frame clones, with some not included. The sample contains approximately 2.5 million clones, more than 80% of which appear only once. The study's findings and limits: Generally, naive subsets came out with larger estimated richness than memory subsets. Researchers sampled blood only, noting tissue repertoires likely differ. The authors expected sequencing depth to affect clonotype sharing among donors.

A remark on this clone: What it binds is not known.

The V gene end was trimmed by 6 bases and the J gene end by 8 bases; junction bases not matched to a gene: 7. CDR1 MNHNY and CDR2 SVGAGI come from the germline V gene (reference sequence). CDR3 length equals 13 residues. The sequenced material came from naive CD4+ T cells sorted from blood. The subset was: CD45RA+ positively selected. This clonotype originated in a man in his late teens or twenties in good health. The chain has TRBV6-6 and TRBJ2-1; 7 bases are a match to TRBD1. Written as DNA, the CDR3 is TGTGCCAGCAGACGACAGGGTAGCGATGAGCAGTTCTTC. Amino acid sequence: CASRRQGSDEQFF.